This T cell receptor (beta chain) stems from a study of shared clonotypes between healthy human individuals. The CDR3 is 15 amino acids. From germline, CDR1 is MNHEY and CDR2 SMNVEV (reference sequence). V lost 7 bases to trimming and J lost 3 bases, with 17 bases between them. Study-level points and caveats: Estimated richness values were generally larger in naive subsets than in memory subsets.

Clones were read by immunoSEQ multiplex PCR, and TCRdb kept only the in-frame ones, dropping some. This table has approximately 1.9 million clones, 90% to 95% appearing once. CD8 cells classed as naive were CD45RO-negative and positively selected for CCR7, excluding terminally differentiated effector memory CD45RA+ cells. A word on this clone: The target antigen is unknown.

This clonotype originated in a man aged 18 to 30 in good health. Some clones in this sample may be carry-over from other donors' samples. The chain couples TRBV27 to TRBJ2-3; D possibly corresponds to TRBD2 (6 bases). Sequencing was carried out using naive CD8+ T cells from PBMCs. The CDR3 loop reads CASKWTNIKTDTQYF. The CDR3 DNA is TGTGCCAGCAAATGGACTAACATTAAGACAGATACGCAGTATTTT.